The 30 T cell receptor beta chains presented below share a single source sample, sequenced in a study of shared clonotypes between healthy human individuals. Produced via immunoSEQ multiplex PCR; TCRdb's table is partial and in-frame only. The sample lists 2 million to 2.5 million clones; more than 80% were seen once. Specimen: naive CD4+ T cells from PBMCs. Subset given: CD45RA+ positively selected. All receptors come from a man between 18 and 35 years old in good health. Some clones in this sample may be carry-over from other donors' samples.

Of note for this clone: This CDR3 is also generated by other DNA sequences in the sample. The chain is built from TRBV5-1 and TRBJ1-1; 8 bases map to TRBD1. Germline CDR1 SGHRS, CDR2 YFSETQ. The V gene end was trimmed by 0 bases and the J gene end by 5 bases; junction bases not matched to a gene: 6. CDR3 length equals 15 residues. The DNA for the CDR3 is TGCGCCAGCAGCTTGGAAGACAGGGGATGGACTGAAGCTTTCTTT. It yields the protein CASSLEDRGWTEAFF.

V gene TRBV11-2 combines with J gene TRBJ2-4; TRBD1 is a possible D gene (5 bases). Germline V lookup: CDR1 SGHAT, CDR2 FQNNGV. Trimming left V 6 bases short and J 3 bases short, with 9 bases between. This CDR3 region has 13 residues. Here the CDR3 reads CASRLTGKNIQYF. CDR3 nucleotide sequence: TGTGCCAGCAGACTAACAGGCAAAAACATTCAGTACTTC. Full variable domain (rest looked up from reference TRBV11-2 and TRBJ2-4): EAGVAQSPRYKIIEKRQSVAFWCNPISGHATLYWYQQILGQGPKLLIQFQNNGVVDDSQLPKDRFSAERLKGVDSTLKIQPAKLEDSAVYLCASRLTGKNIQYFGAGTRLSVL.

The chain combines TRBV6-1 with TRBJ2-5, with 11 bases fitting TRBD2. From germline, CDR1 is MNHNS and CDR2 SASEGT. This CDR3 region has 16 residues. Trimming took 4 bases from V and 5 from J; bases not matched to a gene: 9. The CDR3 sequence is CASSGQIAGGPETQYF. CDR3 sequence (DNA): TGTGCCAGCAGTGGGCAGATAGCGGGAGGGCCCGAGACCCAGTACTTC.

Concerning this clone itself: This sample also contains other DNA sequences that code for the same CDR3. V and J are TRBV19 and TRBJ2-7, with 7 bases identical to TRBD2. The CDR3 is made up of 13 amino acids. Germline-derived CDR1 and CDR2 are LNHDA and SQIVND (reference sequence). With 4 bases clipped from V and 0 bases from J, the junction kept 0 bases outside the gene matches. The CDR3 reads CASSSGSSYEQYF. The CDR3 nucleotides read TGTGCCAGTAGTAGCGGGAGCTCCTACGAGCAGTACTTC.

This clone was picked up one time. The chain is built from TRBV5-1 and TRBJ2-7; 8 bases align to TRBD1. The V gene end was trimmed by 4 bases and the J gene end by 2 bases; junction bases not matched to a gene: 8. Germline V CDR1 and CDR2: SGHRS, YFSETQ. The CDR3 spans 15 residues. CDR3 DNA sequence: TGCGCCAGCAGCAACGGACAGGGTTCACCCTACGAGCAGTACTTC. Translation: CASSNGQGSPYEQYF.

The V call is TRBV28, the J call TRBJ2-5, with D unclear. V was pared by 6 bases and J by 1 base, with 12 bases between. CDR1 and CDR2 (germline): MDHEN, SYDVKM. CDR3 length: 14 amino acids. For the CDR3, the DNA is TGTGCCAGCAGCCTAGTGTGGGGCCAAGAGACCCAGTACTTC. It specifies CASSLVWGQETQYF.

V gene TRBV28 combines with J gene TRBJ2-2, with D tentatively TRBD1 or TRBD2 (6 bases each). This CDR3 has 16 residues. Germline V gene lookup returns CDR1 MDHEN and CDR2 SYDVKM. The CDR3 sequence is CATAQGRFRNPGELFF. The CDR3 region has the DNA TGTGCTACAGCCCAGGGGAGGTTCCGAAACCCCGGGGAGCTGTTTTTT.

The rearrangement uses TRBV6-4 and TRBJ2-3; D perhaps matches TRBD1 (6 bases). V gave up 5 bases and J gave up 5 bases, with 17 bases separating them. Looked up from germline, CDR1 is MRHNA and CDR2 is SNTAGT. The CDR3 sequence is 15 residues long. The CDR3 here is CASSRTAGWQDTQYF. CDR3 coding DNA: TGTGCCAGCAGTCGGACAGCCGGGTGGCAAGATACGCAGTATTTT.

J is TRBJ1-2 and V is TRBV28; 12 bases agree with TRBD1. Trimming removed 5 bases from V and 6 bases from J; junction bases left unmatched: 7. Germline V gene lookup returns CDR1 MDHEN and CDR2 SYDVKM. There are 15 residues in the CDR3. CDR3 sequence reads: CASSVPGQGAHGYTF. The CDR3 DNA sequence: TGTGCCAGCAGTGTACCGGGACAGGGGGCGCATGGCTACACCTTC.

In DNA form, the CDR3 reads TGTGCTAGTGGTTCCCAGGAAAGCGGCAATGAGCAGTTCTTC. This gives the protein CASGSQESGNEQFF. The J gene is TRBJ2-1, the V gene TRBV12-5; possibly TRBD2 for D (5 bases). V was clipped by 4 bases and J by 6 bases, with 13 bases between them. The CDR3 contains 14 residues. Germline lookup yields CDR1 LGHNT and CDR2 FRNRAP.

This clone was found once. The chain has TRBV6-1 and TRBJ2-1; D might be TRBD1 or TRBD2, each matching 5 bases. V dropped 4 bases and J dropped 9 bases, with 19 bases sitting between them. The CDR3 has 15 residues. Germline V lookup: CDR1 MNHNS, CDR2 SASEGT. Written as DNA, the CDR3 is TGTGCCAGCAGTGCGCACCGCTCCGAGGGGAGTGAGCAGTTCTTC. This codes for CASSAHRSEGSEQFF.

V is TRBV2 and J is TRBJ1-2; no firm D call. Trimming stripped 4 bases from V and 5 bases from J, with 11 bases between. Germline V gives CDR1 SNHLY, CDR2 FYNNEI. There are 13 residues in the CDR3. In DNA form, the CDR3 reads TGTGCCAGCAGTGCCGGCAGTTCTTATGGCTACACCTTC. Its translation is CASSAGSSYGYTF.

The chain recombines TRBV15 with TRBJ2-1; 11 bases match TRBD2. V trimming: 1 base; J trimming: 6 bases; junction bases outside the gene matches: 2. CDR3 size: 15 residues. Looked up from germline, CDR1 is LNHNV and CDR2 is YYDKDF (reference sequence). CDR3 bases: TGTGCCACCAGCAGAGTTGGGACTAGCGGCAATGAGCAGTTCTTC. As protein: CATSRVGTSGNEQFF.

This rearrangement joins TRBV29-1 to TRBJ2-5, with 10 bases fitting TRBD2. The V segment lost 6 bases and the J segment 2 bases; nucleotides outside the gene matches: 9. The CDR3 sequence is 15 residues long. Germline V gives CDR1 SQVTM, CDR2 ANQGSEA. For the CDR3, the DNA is TGCAGCGTGGCCTCTAGCGGGAGACGGCAAGAGACCCAGTACTTC. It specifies CSVASSGRRQETQYF. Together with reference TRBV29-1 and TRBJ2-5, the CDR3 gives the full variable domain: SAVISQKPSRDICQRGTSLTIQCQVDSQVTMMFWYRQQPGQSLTLIATANQGSEATYESGFVIDKFPISRPNLTFSTLTVSNMSPEDSSIYLCSVASSGRRQETQYFGPGTRLLVL.

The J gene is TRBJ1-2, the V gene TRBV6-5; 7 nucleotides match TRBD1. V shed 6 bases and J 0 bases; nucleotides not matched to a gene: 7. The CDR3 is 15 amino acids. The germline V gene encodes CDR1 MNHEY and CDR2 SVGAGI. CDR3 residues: CASRLGQETNYGYTF. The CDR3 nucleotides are TGTGCCAGCAGACTCGGACAGGAGACTAACTATGGCTACACCTTC.

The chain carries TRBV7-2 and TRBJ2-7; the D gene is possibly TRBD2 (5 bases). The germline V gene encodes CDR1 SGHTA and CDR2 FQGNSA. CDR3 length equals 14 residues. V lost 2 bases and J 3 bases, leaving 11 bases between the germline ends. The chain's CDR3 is CASSLRPGSYEQYF. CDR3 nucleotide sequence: TGTGCCAGCAGCTTACGGCCTGGGAGCTACGAGCAGTACTTC.

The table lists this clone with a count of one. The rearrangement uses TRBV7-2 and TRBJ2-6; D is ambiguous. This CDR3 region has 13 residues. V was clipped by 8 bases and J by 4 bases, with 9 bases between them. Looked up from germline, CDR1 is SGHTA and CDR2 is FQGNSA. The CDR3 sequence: CASGPSGANVLTF. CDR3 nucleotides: TGTGCCAGCGGACCCTCGGGGGCCAACGTCCTGACTTTC. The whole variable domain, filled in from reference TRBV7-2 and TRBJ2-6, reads GAGVSQSPSNKVTEKGKDVELRCDPISGHTALYWYRQSLGQGLEFLIYFQGNSAPDKSGLPSDRFSAERTGGSVSTLTIQRTQQEDSAVYLCASGPSGANVLTFGAGSRLTVL.

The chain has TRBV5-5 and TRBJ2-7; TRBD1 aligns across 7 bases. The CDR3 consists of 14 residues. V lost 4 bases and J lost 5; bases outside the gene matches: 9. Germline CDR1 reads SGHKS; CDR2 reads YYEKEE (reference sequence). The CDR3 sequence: CASSIVDRAHEQYF. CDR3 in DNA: TGTGCCAGCAGCATCGTCGACAGGGCCCACGAGCAGTACTTC.

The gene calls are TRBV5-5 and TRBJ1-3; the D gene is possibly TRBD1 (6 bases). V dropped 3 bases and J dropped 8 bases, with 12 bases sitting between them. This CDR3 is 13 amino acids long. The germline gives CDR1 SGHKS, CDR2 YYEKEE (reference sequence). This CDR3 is CASSYLGADTIYF. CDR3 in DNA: TGTGCCAGCAGCTACTTGGGGGCAGACACCATATATTTT.

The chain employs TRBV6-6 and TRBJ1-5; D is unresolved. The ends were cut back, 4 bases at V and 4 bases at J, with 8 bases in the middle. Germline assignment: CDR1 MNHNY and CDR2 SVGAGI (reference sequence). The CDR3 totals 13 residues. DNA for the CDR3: TGTGCCAGCAGTTTCTCTGCTAATCAGCCCCAGCATTTT. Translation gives CASSFSANQPQHF.

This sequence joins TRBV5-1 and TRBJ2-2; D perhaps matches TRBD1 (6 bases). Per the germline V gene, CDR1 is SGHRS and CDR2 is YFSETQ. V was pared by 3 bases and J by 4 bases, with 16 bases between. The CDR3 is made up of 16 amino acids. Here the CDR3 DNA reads TGCGCCAGCAGCTCTAAGGGGGTCCCGGGCACCGGGGAGCTGTTTTTT. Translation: CASSSKGVPGTGELFF.

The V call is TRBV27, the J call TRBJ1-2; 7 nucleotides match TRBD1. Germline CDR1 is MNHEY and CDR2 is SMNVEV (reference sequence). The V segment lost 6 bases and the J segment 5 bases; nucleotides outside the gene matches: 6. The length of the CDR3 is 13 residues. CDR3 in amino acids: CASSDRVGYGYTF. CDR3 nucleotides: TGTGCCAGCAGCGACAGGGTGGGTTATGGCTACACCTTC.

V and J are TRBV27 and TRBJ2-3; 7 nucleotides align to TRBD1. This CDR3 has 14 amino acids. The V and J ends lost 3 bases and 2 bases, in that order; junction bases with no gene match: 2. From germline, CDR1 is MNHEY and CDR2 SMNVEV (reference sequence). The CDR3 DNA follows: TGTGCCAGCAGTTTGGGACAGTTCACAGATACGCAGTATTTT. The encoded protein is CASSLGQFTDTQYF.

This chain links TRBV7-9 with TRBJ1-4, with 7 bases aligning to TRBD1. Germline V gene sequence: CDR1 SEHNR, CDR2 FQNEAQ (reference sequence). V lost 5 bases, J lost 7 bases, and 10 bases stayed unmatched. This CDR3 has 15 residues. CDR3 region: CASSLRGGGLEKLFF. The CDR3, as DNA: TGTGCCAGCAGCCTTAGGGGAGGGGGCCTTGAAAAACTGTTTTTT.

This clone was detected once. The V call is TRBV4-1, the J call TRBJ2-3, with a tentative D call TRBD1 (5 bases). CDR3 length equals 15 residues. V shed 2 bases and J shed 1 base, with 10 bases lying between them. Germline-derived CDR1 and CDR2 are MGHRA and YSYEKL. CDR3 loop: CASSQSSTGTDTQYF. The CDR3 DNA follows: TGCGCCAGCAGCCAAAGCTCGACAGGCACAGATACGCAGTATTTT.

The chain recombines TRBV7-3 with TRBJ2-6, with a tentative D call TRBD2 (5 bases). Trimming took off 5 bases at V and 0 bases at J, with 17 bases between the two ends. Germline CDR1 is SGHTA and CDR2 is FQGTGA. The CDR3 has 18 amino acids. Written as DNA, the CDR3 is TGTGCCAGCAGCCGAATGGGGTCGGGAAGCTCTGGGGCCAACGTCCTGACTTTC. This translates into CASSRMGSGSSGANVLTF. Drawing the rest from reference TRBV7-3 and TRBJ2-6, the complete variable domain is GAGVSQTPSNKVTEKGKYVELRCDPISGHTALYWYRQSLGQGPEFLIYFQGTGAADDSGLPNDRFFAVRPEGSVSTLKIQRTERGDSAVYLCASSRMGSGSSGANVLTFGAGSRLTVL.

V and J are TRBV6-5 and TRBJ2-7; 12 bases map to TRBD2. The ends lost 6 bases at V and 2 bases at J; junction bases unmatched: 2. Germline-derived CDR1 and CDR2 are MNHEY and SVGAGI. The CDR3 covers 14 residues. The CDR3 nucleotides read TGTGCCAGCAGGACTAGCGGGAGTCCCTACGAGCAGTACTTC. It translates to CASRTSGSPYEQYF.

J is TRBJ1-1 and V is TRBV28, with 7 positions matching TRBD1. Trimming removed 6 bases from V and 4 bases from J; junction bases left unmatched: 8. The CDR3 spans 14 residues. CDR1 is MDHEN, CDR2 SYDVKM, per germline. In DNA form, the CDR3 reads TGTGCCAGCAGGCAGGGGGGACCTCTCACTGAAGCTTTCTTT. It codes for CASRQGGPLTEAFF. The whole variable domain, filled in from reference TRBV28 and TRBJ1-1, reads DVKVTQSSRYLVKRTGEKVFLECVQDMDHENMFWYRQDPGLGLRLIYFSYDVKMKEKGDIPEGYSVSREKKERFSLILESASTNQTSMYLCASRQGGPLTEAFFGQGTRLTVV.

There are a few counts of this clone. CDR3 loop: CASSESRAIQPQHF. The CDR3 DNA reads as TGTGCCAGCAGTGAATCCAGGGCTATTCAGCCCCAGCATTTT. This chain links TRBV25-1 with TRBJ1-5; D is perhaps TRBD1 (5 bases). The germline V gene encodes CDR1 MGHDK and CDR2 SYGVNS. The CDR3 has 14 residues. Deletions cut 1 base from V and 6 bases from J, with 10 bases between.

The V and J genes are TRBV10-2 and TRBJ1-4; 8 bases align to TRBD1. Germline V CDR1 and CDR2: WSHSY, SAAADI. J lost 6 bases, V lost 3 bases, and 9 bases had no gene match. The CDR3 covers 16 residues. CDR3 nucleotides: TGCGCCAGCAGTGAAACCGTGGGACAGGTTGATGAAAAACTGTTTTTT. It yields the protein CASSETVGQVDEKLFF.